Below are 6 T cell receptor beta chains sequenced from a single sample in a study of T cells in Graves' hyperthyroidism and ophthalmopathy. Amplification yielded TCR beta CDR3 regions, with RNA transcripts as the source. The study used the HTBI primer set for a first-round RT-PCR of the TCR CDR3. MiXCR, run by TCRdb on the multiplex PCR reads, gives a single entry per CDR3 protein. The data contain 500,000 to 600,000 distinct CDR3 sequences, 15% to 20% of them singletons. Sequenced: blood. Receptor source: a man in his forties or fifties with Graves' ophthalmopathy.

This clonotype was counted at least ten times. The rearrangement uses TRBV20-1 and TRBJ1-1; D is uncertain. The CDR3 spans 13 residues. The V gene's germline CDR1 is DFQATT and CDR2 SNEGSKA (reference sequence). With 0 bases removed from V and 1 base from J, the gap between germline ends came to 6 bases. Here the CDR3 DNA reads TGCAGTGCTAGAGATCGAGGGAACACTGAAGCTTTCTTT. This codes for CSARDRGNTEAFF.

This clonotype appeared a few times. The chain employs TRBV7-9 and TRBJ2-5; tentative D call: TRBD2 (6 bases). The CDR3 covers 14 residues. The V gene lost 2 bases and the J gene lost 5 bases, with 12 bases spanning the gap. Germline lookup yields CDR1 SEHNR and CDR2 FQNEAQ (reference sequence). The CDR3 nucleotides read TGTGCCAGCAGCTTAATGGAGGGCCGGGAGACCCAGTACTTC. Residues: CASSLMEGRETQYF.

Turning to this clonotype: Being one base from a much bigger clone, this may be a read error. V and J are TRBV28 and TRBJ2-1; 7 nucleotides align to TRBD1. Germline V gives CDR1 MDHEN, CDR2 SYDVKM. This CDR3 comprises 14 residues. J gave up 7 bases and V 2 bases, and 5 bases lay outside the gene matches. The CDR3: CASSLGQALNEQFF. The CDR3 DNA reads TGTGCCAGCAGTTTAGGACAGGCACTGAATGAGCAGTTCTTC.

This clonotype has ten or more counts. V is TRBV12-3 or TRBV12-4 and J is TRBJ1-1; no firm D call. The CDR3 runs to 12 residues. The V end was cut by 7 bases, the J end by 10 bases, with 16 bases between. Written as DNA, the CDR3 is TGTGCCAGCAAATTTGTAGGTAGGGCAGCTTTCTTT. It is translated as CASKFVGRAAFF.

The V and J genes are TRBV20-1 and TRBJ2-5; tentative D call: TRBD2 (6 bases). CDR1 DFQATT and CDR2 SNEGSKA come from the germline V gene (reference sequence). This CDR3 is built from 16 residues. The germline V and J ends were trimmed by 6 bases and 3 bases, with 23 bases remaining between them. As DNA, the CDR3 is TGCAGTGCCGTAGACGTGCGGGGTGGAATCGAAGAGACCCAGTACTTC. Its protein product is CSAVDVRGGIEETQYF.

This clonotype has just a few counts. CDR3 nucleotides: TGCGCCAGCAGCTCCGGACAGGGGCTTGAAGCTTTCTTT. Residues: CASSSGQGLEAFF. This chain connects TRBV5-1 to TRBJ1-1; 9 bases fit TRBD1. This CDR3 spans 13 amino acids. Germline V CDR1 and CDR2: SGHRS, YFSETQ. The J segment lost 7 bases and the V segment lost 3 bases, leaving 4 bases of the junction unmatched.